The clone carrying this T cell receptor beta chain registers medium-sized by frequency. Antigen unknown. This record comes from a study of CD8 T cells in cerebrospinal fluid in Alzheimer's disease. Study results and limitations: No causal link between EBV and Alzheimer's follows from EBV-specific cerebrospinal fluid TCRs, authors warned. Alzheimer's patients were not enriched for EBV-specific clones, which were not the most expanded.

This CDR3 comprises 13 residues. Germline V gene data show CDR1 as MNHEY and CDR2 as SVGEGT. 10X single-cell V(D)J and 5' gene-expression libraries profiled CSF cells. From its re-call of the 10x single-cell sequencing reads, TCRdb lists each CDR3 protein once, without DNA. This sample contains more than 1,000 distinct CDR3 sequences. The source is a human donor in good health. The sequenced sample consisted of cerebrospinal fluid. The V gene is TRBV6-2 or TRBV6-3, the J gene TRBJ1-2; no DNA is available, so the TRBD1 call from TCRdb remains unchecked. The chain's CDR3 is CASSSEDSYGYTF.